Listed below are T cell receptor beta chains from one sample, sequenced in a study of cytomegalovirus exposure and HLA in healthy donors. Generated by immunoSEQ multiplex PCR, the TCRdb table keeps only in-frame clones and is missing some. The repertoire holds roughly 160,000 clones, with around 77% as singletons. Source material: PBMCs. These receptors were taken from a young woman in good health and CMV-seronegative. Both conserved end residues are part of each CDR3. The order of the fields is J gene, clone size, D gene, V gene, CDR3 DNA, CDR3 protein. A D gene is named only where the DNA matches it firmly. Part of the rows lack a size; the others show once, few, many or a class for expanded clones.

>TRBJ2-7|few|TRBD1|TRBV5-1
TGCGCCAGCAGCTTACAGGGGTTCCACTACGAGCAGTACTTC
CASSLQGFHYEQYF
>TRBJ2-1|-|-|TRBV4-1
TGCGCCAGCAGCCAAGAACGGCGGGAGCAGTTCTTC
CASSQERREQFF
>TRBJ2-5|-|TRBD2|TRBV7-7
TGTGCTAGCAGCCGGACTAGCGGGGGAATCCAAGAGACCCAGTACTTC
CASSRTSGGIQETQYF
>TRBJ1-5|few|-|TRBV7-9
TGTGCCAGCAGCTTAGCGCAGGGGAGCAATCAGCCCCAGCATTTT
CASSLAQGSNQPQHF
>TRBJ1-2|once|TRBD1|TRBV18
TGTGCCAGCTCACCACCGAAGGGGGCGCCTAACTATGGCTACACCTTC
CASSPPKGAPNYGYTF
>TRBJ2-7|-|-|TRBV6-5
TGTGCCAGCACCCAGACAAGGGGGAGGGCCTACGAGCAGTACTTC
CASTQTRGRAYEQYF
>TRBJ1-1|-|-|TRBV11-3
TGTGCCAGCAGCCTCGAGCTTAACACTGAAGCTTTCTTT
CASSLELNTEAFF
>TRBJ1-6|-|TRBD1|TRBV2
TGTGCCAGCAGTGAGGCAGGGGGCGCGTCCTATAATTCACCCCTCCACTTT
CASSEAGGASYNSPLHF
>TRBJ2-1|-|-|TRBV9
TGTGCCAGCAGCGTAGGGCTAGCGAGCTACAATGAGCAGTTCTTC
CASSVGLASYNEQFF
>TRBJ1-2|few|TRBD1|TRBV25-1
TGTGCCAGCAGTGATTCTGACAGGGGGCTCTATGGCTACACCTTC
CASSDSDRGLYGYTF
>TRBJ2-5|-|TRBD1|TRBV5-1
TGCGCCAGCAGCTTGGCGGGGGTTACAGGGGGAGGCCAAGAGACCCAGTACTTC
CASSLAGVTGGGQETQYF
>TRBJ2-7|-|TRBD1|TRBV7-8
TGTGCCAGCAGTATGACAGGGGGCGAGCAGTACTTC
CASSMTGGEQYF